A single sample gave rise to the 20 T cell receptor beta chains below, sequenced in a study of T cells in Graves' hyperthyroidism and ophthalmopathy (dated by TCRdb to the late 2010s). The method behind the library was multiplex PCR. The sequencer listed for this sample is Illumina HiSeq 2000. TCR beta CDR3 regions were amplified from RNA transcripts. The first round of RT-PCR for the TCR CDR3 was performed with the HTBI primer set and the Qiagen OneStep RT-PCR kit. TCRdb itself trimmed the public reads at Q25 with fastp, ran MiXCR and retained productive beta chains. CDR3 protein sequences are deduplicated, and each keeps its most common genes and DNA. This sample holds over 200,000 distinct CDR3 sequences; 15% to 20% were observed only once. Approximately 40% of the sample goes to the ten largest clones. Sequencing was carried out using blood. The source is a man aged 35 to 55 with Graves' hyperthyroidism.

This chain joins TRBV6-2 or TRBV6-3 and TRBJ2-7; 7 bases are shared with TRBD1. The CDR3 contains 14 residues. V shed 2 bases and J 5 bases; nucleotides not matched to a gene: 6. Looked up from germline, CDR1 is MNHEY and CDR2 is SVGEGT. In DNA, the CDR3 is TGTGCCAGCAGTTACACTCGGGACAGAAACGAGCAGTACTTC. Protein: CASSYTRDRNEQYF.

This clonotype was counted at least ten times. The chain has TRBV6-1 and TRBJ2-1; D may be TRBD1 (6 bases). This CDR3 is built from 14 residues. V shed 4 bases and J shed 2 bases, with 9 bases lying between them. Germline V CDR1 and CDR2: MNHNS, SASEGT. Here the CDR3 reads CASSARGTYNEQFF. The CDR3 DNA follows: TGTGCCAGCAGTGCAAGGGGGACCTACAATGAGCAGTTCTTC.

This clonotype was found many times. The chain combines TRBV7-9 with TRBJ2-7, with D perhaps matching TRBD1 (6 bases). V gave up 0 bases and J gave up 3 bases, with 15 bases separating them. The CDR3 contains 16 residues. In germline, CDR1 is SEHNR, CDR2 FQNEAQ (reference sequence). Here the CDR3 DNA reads TGTGCCAGCAGCTTAGCGTTATCCGGGGACAACTACGAGCAGTACTTC. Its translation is CASSLALSGDNYEQYF.

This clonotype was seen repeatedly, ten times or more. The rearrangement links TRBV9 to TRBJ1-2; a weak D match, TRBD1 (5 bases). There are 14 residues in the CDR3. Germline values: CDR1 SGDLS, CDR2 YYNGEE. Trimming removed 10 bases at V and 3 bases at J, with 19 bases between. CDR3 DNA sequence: TGTGCCTCAGCTCCACGGGACGGTCACTATGGCTACACCTTC. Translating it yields CASAPRDGHYGYTF.

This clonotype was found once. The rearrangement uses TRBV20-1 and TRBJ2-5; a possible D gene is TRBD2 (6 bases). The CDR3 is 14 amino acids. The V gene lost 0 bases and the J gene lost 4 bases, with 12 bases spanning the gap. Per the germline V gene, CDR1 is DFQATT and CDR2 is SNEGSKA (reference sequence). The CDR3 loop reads CSARDWRGGETQYF. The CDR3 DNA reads TGCAGTGCTAGAGATTGGAGGGGAGGAGAGACCCAGTACTTC.

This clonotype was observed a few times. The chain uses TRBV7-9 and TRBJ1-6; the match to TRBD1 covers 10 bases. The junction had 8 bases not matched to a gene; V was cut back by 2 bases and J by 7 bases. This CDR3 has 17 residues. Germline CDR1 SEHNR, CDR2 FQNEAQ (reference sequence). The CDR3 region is CASSLSRTGGHNSPLHF. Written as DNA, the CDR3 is TGTGCCAGCAGCTTATCCCGGACAGGGGGGCACAATTCACCCCTCCACTTT.

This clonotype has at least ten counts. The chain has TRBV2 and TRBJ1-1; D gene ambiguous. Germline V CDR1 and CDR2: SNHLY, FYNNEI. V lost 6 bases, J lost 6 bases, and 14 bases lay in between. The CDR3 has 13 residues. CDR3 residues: CASSLGMGPEAFF. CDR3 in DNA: TGTGCCAGCAGCCTAGGTATGGGTCCTGAAGCTTTCTTT.

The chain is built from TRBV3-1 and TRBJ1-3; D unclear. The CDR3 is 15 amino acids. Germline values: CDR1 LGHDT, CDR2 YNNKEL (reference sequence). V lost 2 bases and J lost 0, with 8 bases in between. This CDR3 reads CASSQSGNSGNTIYF. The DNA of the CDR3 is TGTGCCAGCAGCCAATCAGGCAACTCTGGAAACACCATATATTTT.

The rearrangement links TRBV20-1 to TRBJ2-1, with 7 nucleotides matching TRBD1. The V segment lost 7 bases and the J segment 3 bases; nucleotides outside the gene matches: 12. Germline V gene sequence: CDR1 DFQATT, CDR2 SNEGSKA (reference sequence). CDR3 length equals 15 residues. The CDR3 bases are TGCAGTGTCAGAGGGCAGACAGGGTACTACAATGAGCAGTTCTTC. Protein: CSVRGQTGYYNEQFF.

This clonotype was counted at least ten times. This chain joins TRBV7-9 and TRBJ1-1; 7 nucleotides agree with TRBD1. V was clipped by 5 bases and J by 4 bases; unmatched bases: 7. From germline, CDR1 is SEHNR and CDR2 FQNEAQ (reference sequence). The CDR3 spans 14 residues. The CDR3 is CASSPSSGGTEAFF. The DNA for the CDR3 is TGTGCCAGCAGCCCGTCGTCAGGGGGCACTGAAGCTTTCTTT.

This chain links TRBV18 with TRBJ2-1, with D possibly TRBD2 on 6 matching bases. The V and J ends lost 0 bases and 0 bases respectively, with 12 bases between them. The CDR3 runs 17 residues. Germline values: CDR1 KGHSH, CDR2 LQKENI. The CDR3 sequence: CASSPPIGTPSYNEQFF. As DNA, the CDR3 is TGTGCCAGCTCACCACCGATAGGGACTCCCTCCTACAATGAGCAGTTCTTC.

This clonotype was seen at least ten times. DNA of the CDR3: TGTGCCAGCAGAAACAGGGTGGAGGATCAGCCCCAGCATTTT. It specifies CASRNRVEDQPQHF. The J gene is TRBJ1-5, the V gene TRBV6-2 or TRBV6-3; tentatively, D is TRBD1 (6 bases). V was cut by 6 bases and J by 5 bases, with 14 bases left in between. Germline V gene data show CDR1 as MNHEY and CDR2 as SVGEGT. The length of the CDR3 is 14 residues.

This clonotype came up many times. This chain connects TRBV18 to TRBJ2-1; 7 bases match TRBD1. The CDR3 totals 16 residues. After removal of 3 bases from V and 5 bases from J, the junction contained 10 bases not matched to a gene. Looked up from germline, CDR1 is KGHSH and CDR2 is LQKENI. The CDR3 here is CASSPRNRGLDNEQFF. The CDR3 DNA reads TGTGCCAGCTCACCCCGAAACAGGGGTTTGGACAATGAGCAGTTCTTC.

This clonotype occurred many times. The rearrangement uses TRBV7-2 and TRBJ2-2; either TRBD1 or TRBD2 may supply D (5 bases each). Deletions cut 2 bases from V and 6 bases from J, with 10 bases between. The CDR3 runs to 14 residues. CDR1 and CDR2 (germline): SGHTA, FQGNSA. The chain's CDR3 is CASSLRDGSGELFF. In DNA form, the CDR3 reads TGTGCCAGCAGCTTACGGGACGGATCCGGGGAGCTGTTTTTT.

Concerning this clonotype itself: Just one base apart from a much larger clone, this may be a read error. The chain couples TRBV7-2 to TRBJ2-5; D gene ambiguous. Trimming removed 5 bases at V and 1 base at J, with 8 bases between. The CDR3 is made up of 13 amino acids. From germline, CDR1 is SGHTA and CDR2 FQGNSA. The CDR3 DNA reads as TGTGCCAGCAGCCTTGTCCCCCAAGAGACCCAGTACTTC. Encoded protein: CASSLVPQETQYF.

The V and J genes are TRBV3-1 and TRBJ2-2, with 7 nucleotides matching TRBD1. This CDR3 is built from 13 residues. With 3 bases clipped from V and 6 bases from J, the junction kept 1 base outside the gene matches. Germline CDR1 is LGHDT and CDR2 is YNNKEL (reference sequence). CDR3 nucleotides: TGTGCCAGCAGCCAGACAGGGCCCGGGGAGCTGTTTTTT. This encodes CASSQTGPGELFF. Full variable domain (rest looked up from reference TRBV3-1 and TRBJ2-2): DTAVSQTPKYLVTQMGNDKSIKCEQNLGHDTMYWYKQDSKKFLKIMFSYNNKELIINETVPNRFSPKSPDKAHLNLHINSLELGDSAVYFCASSQTGPGELFFGEGSRLTVL.

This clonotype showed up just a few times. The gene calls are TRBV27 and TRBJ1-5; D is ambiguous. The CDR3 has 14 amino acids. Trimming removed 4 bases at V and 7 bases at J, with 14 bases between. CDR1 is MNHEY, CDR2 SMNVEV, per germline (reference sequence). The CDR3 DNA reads TGTGCCAGCAGTTCAACGATCGGGAAGCAGCCCCAGCATTTT. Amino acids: CASSSTIGKQPQHF.

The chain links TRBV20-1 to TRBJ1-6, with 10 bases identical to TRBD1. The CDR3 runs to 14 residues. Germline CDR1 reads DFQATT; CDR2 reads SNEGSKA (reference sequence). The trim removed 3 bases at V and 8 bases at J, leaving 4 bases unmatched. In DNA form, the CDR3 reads TGCAGTGCTAGGGGGACAGGGGTAGATTCACCCCTCCACTTT. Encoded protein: CSARGTGVDSPLHF.

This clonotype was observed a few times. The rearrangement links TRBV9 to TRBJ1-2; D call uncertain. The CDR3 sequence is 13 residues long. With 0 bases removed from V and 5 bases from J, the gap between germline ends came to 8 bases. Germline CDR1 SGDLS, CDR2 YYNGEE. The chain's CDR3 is CASSVEGWYGYTF. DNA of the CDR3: TGTGCCAGCAGCGTAGAGGGTTGGTATGGCTACACCTTC.

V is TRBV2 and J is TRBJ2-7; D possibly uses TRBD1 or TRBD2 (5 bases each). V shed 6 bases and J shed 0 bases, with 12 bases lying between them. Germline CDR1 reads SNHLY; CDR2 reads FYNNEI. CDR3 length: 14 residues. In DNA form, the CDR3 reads TGTGCCAGCAGAGGGGACGGCAGCTCCTACGAGCAGTACTTC. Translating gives CASRGDGSSYEQYF. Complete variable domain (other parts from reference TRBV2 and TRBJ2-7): EPEVTQTPSHQVTQMGQEVILRCVPISNHLYFYWYRQILGQKVEFLVSFYNNEISEKSEIFDDQFSVERPDGSNFTLKIRSTKLEDSAMYFCASRGDGSSYEQYFGPGTRLTVT.